This T cell receptor (beta chain) is drawn from a study of cytomegalovirus exposure and HLA in healthy donors. Findings and caveats of the study: Later analysis associated a missense DCLRE1C variant with TCR beta V- and J-gene trimming. Some public TCRs appeared in many individuals, while most sequences were rare. As a later analysis revealed, most CMV-associated TCR beta chains appeared HLA-restricted.

In this sample, this clone turned up a few times. Its matching antigen is unknown. A multiplex PCR was run with 60 Vbeta primers and 13 Jbeta primers. Sequencing was performed with immunoSEQ multiplex PCR; in TCRdb, only in-frame clones are kept and a portion is missing. Of about 63,000 clones in the sample, 73% are singletons; the top ten hold 5.4%. The germline CDR1 and CDR2 sequences are SGHRS and YFSETQ. Trimming took 4 bases from V and 1 from J, leaving 15 bases between them. This CDR3 has 15 amino acids. Donors consisted of healthy bone marrow donors. The receptor was isolated from a man between 45 and 60 years old in good health and CMV-seronegative. The source material was PBMCs. The chain is built from TRBV5-1 and TRBJ2-7; D possibly corresponds to TRBD2 (5 bases). In DNA, the CDR3 is TGCGCCAGCAGCGGTGAGGGTCCCGCATCCTACGAGCAGTACTTC. Amino acid sequence: CASSGEGPASYEQYF.